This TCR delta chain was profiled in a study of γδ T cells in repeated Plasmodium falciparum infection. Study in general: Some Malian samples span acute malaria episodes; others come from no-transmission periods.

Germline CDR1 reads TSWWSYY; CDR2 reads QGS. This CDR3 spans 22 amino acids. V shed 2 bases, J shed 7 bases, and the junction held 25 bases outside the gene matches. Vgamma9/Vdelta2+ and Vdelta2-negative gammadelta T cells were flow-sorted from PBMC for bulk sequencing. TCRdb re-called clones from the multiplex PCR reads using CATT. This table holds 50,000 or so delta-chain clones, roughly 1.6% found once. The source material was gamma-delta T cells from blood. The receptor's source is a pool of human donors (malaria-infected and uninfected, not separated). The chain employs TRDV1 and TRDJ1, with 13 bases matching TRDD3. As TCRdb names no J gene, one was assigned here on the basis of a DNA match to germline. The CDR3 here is CALGEVTLLYWGIRLPGRKLIF. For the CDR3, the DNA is TGTGCTCTTGGGGAAGTCACCCTTTTGTACTGGGGGATACGGTTGCCGGGCCGTAAACTCATCTTT.